Detailed here is one T cell receptor beta chain. Germline values: CDR1 MNHEY, CDR2 SMNVEV (reference sequence). CDR3 size: 14 residues. Deletions cut 6 bases from V and 3 bases from J, with 14 bases between. The data stem from a study of blood T cell repertoires in COVID-19. Study-level background: Acute and convalescent COVID-19 specimens originated in the United States, Italy and Spain. T cells, B-cell-depleted T cells, or PBMCs supplied cDNA or gDNA.

Original analysis: Amplification of reference gene primers was used by the study to estimate nucleated cell counts. The data were produced by immunoSEQ multiplex PCR, yet TCRdb's version contains in-frame clones alone and is incomplete. D and trimming come from the DNA, and the V and J calls and clone size come from that table. Among approximately 500,000 clones listed, 89% were seen once. Seattle patients were enrolled while actively infected and followed longitudinally. This chain links TRBV27 with TRBJ1-1; the D gene is possibly TRBD1 (5 bases). Sequences were obtained from peripheral blood. The sequence was obtained from a man in his late teens or twenties with COVID-19, enrolled during active disease. The CDR3 loop reads CASSPGRGYTEAFF. Here the CDR3 DNA reads TGTGCCAGCAGCCCCGGGAGGGGATACACTGAAGCTTTCTTT.